This T cell receptor beta chain was retrieved from a study of T-cell reconstitution after alpha-beta-depleted transplantation in children. A library of TCRbeta sequences, prepared with unique molecular identifiers, was generated. From the PCR reads, TCRdb called clonotypes with MiXCR, one entry per CDR3 protein. Among about 420,000 distinct CDR3 sequences, roughly a tenth were seen once, and the ten largest hold 4.5% to 6.5%. This CDR3 contains 15 residues. Germline CDR1 is LNHNV and CDR2 is YYDKDF (reference sequence). Points on this clonotype: One junction end disagrees with the germline gene, perhaps due to a read error.

This TCR came from a human donor who donated a stem cell graft to a child with acute myeloid leukemia. The chain is built from TRBV15 and TRBJ1-3; no firm D call. The sequences come from PBMCs from the stem cell graft donor, collected from the stem cell graft. The CDR3 sequence: CATGRDIKSGNTIYF. Here the CDR3 DNA reads TGTGCCACCGGCAGAGATATTAAGAGCGGAAACACCATATATTTT.